This T cell receptor (beta chain) was observed in a study of breast tumors, draining lymph nodes, adjacent tissues. Germline-derived CDR1 and CDR2 are SQVTM and ANQGSEA. V lost 4 bases and J 4 bases, leaving 13 bases between the germline ends. The CDR3 is made up of 14 amino acids. A single record per CDR3 protein comes from TCRdb applying MiXCR to the multiplex PCR reads. The table has about 300,000 distinct CDR3 sequences, over 25% seen once; the top ten hold 0.85% to 1.2%. This clonotype came up many times. Breast cancer patients provided tissue from their axillary draining lymph nodes. This chain links TRBV29-1 with TRBJ2-2, with a weak D call TRBD2 (6 bases). Sequenced input: axillary lymph node tissue. The sequence was collected from a female donor with breast cancer. Some clones in this sample may be carry-over from other donors' samples. CDR3 sequence reads: CSVAVFGSTGELFF. DNA of the CDR3: TGCAGCGTTGCAGTATTCGGGAGCACCGGGGAGCTGTTTTTT.